The source of this TCR beta chain is a study of follicular helper T cells after annual influenza vaccination. CDR1 and CDR2 (germline): SEHNR, FQNEAQ (reference sequence). CDR3 length equals 13 residues. The trim removed 9 bases at V and 1 base at J, leaving 2 bases unmatched. Profiled with immunoSEQ multiplex PCR; TCRdb holds only in-frame clones, not every one. The sample contains 10,000 to 15,000 clones, around 82% of which appear only once. As to time point: 2014-2015 season, pre-vaccination. The V and J genes are TRBV7-9 and TRBJ2-2; 7 bases are shared with TRBD1. The sequence was obtained from an adult who received the influenza vaccine. The sequencing used CXCR5- memory CD4+ T cells sorted from blood, collected on the day of influenza vaccination. Here the CDR3 reads CARGQQNTGELFF. CDR3 DNA sequence: TGTGCCAGGGGACAGCAGAACACCGGGGAGCTGTTTTTT.